These T cell receptor beta chains were read from a single sample in a study of T cell repertoires in cytomegalovirus infection. These receptors' antigens are unknown. TCRdb itself ran the reads through MiXCR, one entry per CDR3 protein. The sample has approximately 83,000 distinct CDR3 sequences; about 24% are singletons. The specimen was CD8+ T cells from cultured PBMCs, collected from culture after CMV antigen stimulation. The receptors derive from a human donor in good health (CMV status not recorded). Some clones in this sample may be carry-over from other donors' samples. The CDR3 runs from the conserved cysteine through the conserved F or W. D genes are given only for firm matches. Clone size, where shown, is once, few, many, or a class for clones that have expanded.

>.|TRBJ2-3|.|TRBV11-2
TGTGCCAGCAGCTTGGGACGGTACACAGATACGCAGTATTTT
CASSLGRYTDTQYF
>.|TRBJ1-4|.|TRBV20-1
TGCAGTGCTCCCCACGGAGCGCCTAATGAAAAACTGTTTTTT
CSAPHGAPNEKLFF
>.|TRBJ2-1|TRBD2|TRBV7-9
TGTGCCAGCAGTTATAAGCGGGAGACTAGCAATGAGCAGTTCTTC
CASSYKRETSNEQFF
>many|TRBJ2-7|.|TRBV6-2/TRBV6-3
TGTGCCAGCAGTGAAGGATTTACCTACGAGCAGTACTTC
CASSEGFTYEQYF
>few|TRBJ2-7|TRBD2|TRBV29-1
TGCAGCGTAGAGACTAGCGAGTCCTACGAGCAGTACTTC
CSVETSESYEQYF
>few|TRBJ1-2|TRBD1|TRBV4-3
TGCGCCAGCAGCCATTCCCCGGGACAGGCCAACTATGGCTACACCTTC
CASSHSPGQANYGYTF
>few|TRBJ2-2|.|TRBV12-3/TRBV12-4
TGTGCCAGCAGTTTAGCGGGGTCCGGGGAGCTGTTTTTT
CASSLAGSGELFF
>few|TRBJ2-1|.|TRBV12-3/TRBV12-4
TGTGCCAGCAGTTTAGGACCCCACCTGTTCTTC
CASSLGPHLFF
>many|TRBJ1-6|TRBD1|TRBV7-9
TGTGCCAGCAGCTCGGGACAGGGAAATTCACCCCTCCACTTT
CASSSGQGNSPLHF
>few|TRBJ2-1|.|TRBV7-6
TGTGCCAGCAGCCACGCACAGGGTTCCTACAATGAGCAGTTCTTC
CASSHAQGSYNEQFF
>many|TRBJ1-5|TRBD1|TRBV6-1
TGTGCCAGCACTAAAAGTCCCGACAGGGCTCAGCCCCAGCATTTT
CASTKSPDRAQPQHF
>many|TRBJ2-7|.|TRBV7-9
TGTGCCAGCAGCGCCTCGAAACTCTTGTCCTACGAGCAGTACTTC
CASSASKLLSYEQYF
>few|TRBJ2-6|.|TRBV27
TGTGCCAGCAGTTTAGGGTCTGGGGCCAACGTCCTGACTTTC
CASSLGSGANVLTF
>many|TRBJ2-2|TRBD2|TRBV4-3
TGCGCCAGCAGCCACCAAGTAGCGGGGGCAAACACCGGGGAGCTGTTTTTT
CASSHQVAGANTGELFF
>.|TRBJ1-1|.|TRBV7-9
TGTGCCAGCAGCCCCAGTACTGAAGCTTTCTTT
CASSPSTEAFF
>.|TRBJ1-2|TRBD1|TRBV2
TGTGCCAGCAGCGGGGACAGGGGGAGAGATGGCTACACCTTC
CASSGDRGRDGYTF
>many|TRBJ2-7|.|TRBV7-6
TGTGCCAGCAGCTTAAAACAGACCTACGAGCAGTACTTC
CASSLKQTYEQYF
>many|TRBJ2-3|.|TRBV7-7
TGTGCTAGCAGCTTAATGGGGGCTAGCACAGATACGCAGTATTTT
CASSLMGASTDTQYF
>.|TRBJ2-1|TRBD2|TRBV7-7
TGTGCTAGCAGCCCCGGACTAGCGGGATACAATGAGCAGTTCTTC
CASSPGLAGYNEQFF
>.|TRBJ1-6|.|TRBV30
TGTGCCTGGAGTGTAGGGGTAGGGGGGCCCGGGACGCGTTCACCCCTCCACTTT
CAWSVGVGGPGTRSPLHF
>.|TRBJ2-7|.|TRBV4-1
TGCGCCAGCAGCCAAGAGACAGGACTTTTGCTTAGCGAGCAGTACTTC
CASSQETGLLLSEQYF
>.|TRBJ2-7|.|TRBV12-5
TGTGCTAGTGGTTTAGGGGATGGATACGAGCAGTACTTC
CASGLGDGYEQYF
>few|TRBJ2-1|TRBD1|TRBV24-1
TGTGCCACCAGTGACCCGGGACAGGGGGCTCTCAATGAGCAGTTCTTC
CATSDPGQGALNEQFF
>.|TRBJ2-2|.|TRBV20-1
TGCAGTGCTAGAGGGATAGGAGACAACACCGGGGAGCTGTTTTTT
CSARGIGDNTGELFF
>many|TRBJ1-1|TRBD1|TRBV7-2
TGTGCCAGCTCCGTCTCAGGGGGCGCTGGCACTGAAGCTTTCTTT
CASSVSGGAGTEAFF
>.|TRBJ2-3|TRBD2|TRBV5-1
TGCGCCAGCAGCCGTTGGGCTAGCGGGGGGACCACAGATACGCAGTATTTT
CASSRWASGGTTDTQYF
>.|TRBJ2-5|TRBD1|TRBV4-3
TGCGCCAGCAGCCAAGGCCGAGGACAGGGGAACCAAGAGACCCAGTACTTC
CASSQGRGQGNQETQYF
>.|TRBJ1-6|.|TRBV20-1
TGCAGTGCAGTGGACAGTAATTCACCCCTCCACTTT
CSAVDSNSPLHF
>.|TRBJ2-7|.|TRBV20-1
TGCAGTGCTCCGGGCCGGACGGAGCAGTACTTC
CSAPGRTEQYF
>.|TRBJ2-1|.|TRBV9
TGTGCCAGCAGCGTAGACAGGGCGGGCTACAATGAGCAGTTCTTC
CASSVDRAGYNEQFF
>.|TRBJ2-3|.|TRBV10-3
TGTGCCATCAGTGGCGACTCACCGACAGATACGCAGTATTTT
CAISGDSPTDTQYF
>.|TRBJ2-3|.|TRBV11-2
TGTGCCAGCAGCTTACAGGGGGGGAAAATCACAGATACGCAGTATTTT
CASSLQGGKITDTQYF
>few|TRBJ2-3|.|TRBV12-5
TGTGCTAGTGGTTCAGACACCCAGCATACGCAGTATTTT
CASGSDTQHTQYF
>many|TRBJ2-3|TRBD2|TRBV7-2
TGTGCCAGCAGCAACCTAACGGGACTAGATCGTCGAGGCACAGATACGCAGTATTTT
CASSNLTGLDRRGTDTQYF
>many|TRBJ1-5|.|TRBV12-3/TRBV12-4
TGTGCCAGCAGTGACGAAAGTGAACGGGATCAGCCCCAGCATTTT
CASSDESERDQPQHF
>.|TRBJ2-4|.|TRBV15
TGTGCCACCAGCAAGTTGGTGGGCCTAGCCAAAAACATTCAGTACTTC
CATSKLVGLAKNIQYF
>.|TRBJ2-2|.|TRBV12-3/TRBV12-4
TGTGCCAGCAGTTTAGAAGCGTTCACCGGGGAGCTGTTTTTT
CASSLEAFTGELFF
>many|TRBJ1-5|.|TRBV7-8
TGTGCCAGCAGCCCCGAGGGACGCCTGAAAGGTCGGCAGCCCCAGCATTTT
CASSPEGRLKGRQPQHF
>few|TRBJ1-5|.|TRBV6-1
TGTGCCAGCAGTGAAACGGGCAATAGCAATCAGCCCCAGCATTTT
CASSETGNSNQPQHF
>few|TRBJ2-1|TRBD2|TRBV2
TGTGCCACCCAACTAGCGGGAGGGCTTTCGAGCTCCTACAATGAGCAGTTCTTC
CATQLAGGLSSSYNEQFF
>.|TRBJ1-1|.|TRBV27
TGTGCCAGCTCCGTTTCCAGGAACACTGAAGCTTTCTTT
CASSVSRNTEAFF
>.|TRBJ2-3|.|TRBV5-6
TGTGCCAGCAGCTTACTCCGGGACGGAAACACAGATACGCAGTATTTT
CASSLLRDGNTDTQYF
>few|TRBJ1-5|TRBD1|TRBV20-1
TGCAGTGCTAGAGTCCTACAGGGGGATCAGCCCCAGCATTTT
CSARVLQGDQPQHF
>few|TRBJ2-7|TRBD1|TRBV4-3
TGCGCCAGCAGCCAAGCCCGGACAGGTCCCTACGAGCAGTACTTC
CASSQARTGPYEQYF
>once|TRBJ1-2|.|TRBV19
TGTGCCAGTAGTATAGACAGGAGCGGGGGGACTATCGACTATGGCTACACCTTC
CASSIDRSGGTIDYGYTF
>many|TRBJ2-5|TRBD1|TRBV7-8
TGTGCCAGCAGCACAACCGGGACAGAGTACCAAGAGACCCAGTACTTC
CASSTTGTEYQETQYF
>.|TRBJ1-2|.|TRBV20-1
TGCAGTGCTAGAGAGAGGGAGGGCCCTAACTATGGCTACACCTTC
CSAREREGPNYGYTF
>.|TRBJ2-2|.|TRBV6-2/TRBV6-3
TGTGCCAGCAGTCCCGAGACAGGCACCGGGGAGCTGTTTTTT
CASSPETGTGELFF
>.|TRBJ2-7|TRBD2|TRBV6-6
TGTGCCAGCAGCTCCGCCACTCCTACCGGGACTAGCGAATATATATCCTACGAGCAGTACTTC
CASSSATPTGTSEYISYEQYF
>.|TRBJ2-4|.|TRBV4-3
TGCGCCAGCAGCCAAGGACAGGACGGGGTCCGAGCCAAAAACATTCAGTACTTC
CASSQGQDGVRAKNIQYF
>.|TRBJ2-2|TRBD2|TRBV11-3
TGTGCCAGCAGCTTAGTCGGGGGGGAGACCGGGGAGCTGTTTTTT
CASSLVGGETGELFF
>.|TRBJ2-2|.|TRBV28
TGTGCCAGCAGTTTAGGGGCGGACCGGTACGGGGAGCTGTTTTTT
CASSLGADRYGELFF